The T cell receptor beta chain described here comes from a study of monozygotic twins with inflammatory bowel disease. Study-wide results and limits: People with IBD had fewer clonotypes in common with others than healthy twins did, especially with disease activity.

A word on this clonotype: No antigen is known for it.

The germline gives CDR1 SGHRS, CDR2 YFSETQ. This CDR3 is built from 17 residues. Every TCR library drew on about 4,000 ng of total RNA. Each UMI, carrying a 6-nucleotide sample barcode, came from template switching. For each CDR3 protein, TCRdb gives one entry from its re-call of the 5' RACE reads, without DNA. The data include around 380,000 distinct CDR3 sequences; the top ten clones carry 2% to 3%. The receptor was derived from a human donor with ulcerative colitis or Crohn's disease, or a healthy co-twin of an affected twin (not recorded which). The specimen was blood. J is TRBJ2-2 and V is TRBV5-1. The CDR3 reads CASSGGPTKVGTGELFF.